What follows are 18 T cell receptor beta chains derived from one specimen sequenced in a study of shared clonotypes between healthy human individuals. Clones were read by immunoSEQ multiplex PCR, and TCRdb kept only the in-frame ones, dropping some. The sample includes 780,000 or so clones, 55% to 80% seen only once; the top ten take 1.8%. Specimen: memory CD4+ T cells sorted from blood. Subset here: CD45RA-negative fraction. The receptors derive from a woman aged 30 to 39 in good health.

The J gene is TRBJ2-5, the V gene TRBV7-8, with D maybe TRBD1 (5 bases). Trimming left V 0 bases short and J 2 bases short, with 7 bases between. CDR1 is SGHVS and CDR2 is FQNEAQ in the germline V gene. This CDR3 contains 14 residues. The DNA of the CDR3 is TGTGCCAGCAGCTTAGCGACAGTTCAAGAGACCCAGTACTTC. Amino acid sequence: CASSLATVQETQYF.

V is TRBV5-1 and J is TRBJ2-7, with 8 bases aligning to TRBD1. The CDR3 is made up of 15 amino acids. The junction had 6 bases not matched to a gene; V was cut back by 0 bases and J by 4 bases. Germline CDR1 and CDR2: SGHRS and YFSETQ. CDR3 in DNA: TGCGCCAGCAGCTTGGCCGGGACAGGATTTTACGAGCAGTACTTC. Its protein is CASSLAGTGFYEQYF.

The chain combines TRBV10-3 with TRBJ2-7; D gene unclear. CDR1 is ENHRY, CDR2 SYGVKD, per germline. This CDR3 has 15 residues. Trimming pared 6 bases from V and 0 bases from J, leaving 15 bases between. The CDR3: CAIRSGRLSSYEQYF. The DNA of the CDR3 is TGTGCCATCAGGTCGGGCAGATTGAGCTCCTACGAGCAGTACTTC.

This clone was observed at least ten times. The chain carries TRBV4-2 and TRBJ2-1; D remains unclear. CDR1 and CDR2 (germline): LGHNA, YNFKEQ. The CDR3 loop spans 13 amino acids. Trimming pared 1 base from V and 5 bases from J, leaving 6 bases between. CDR3 bases: TGTGCCAGCAGCCAAGTTCAGGACAATGAGCAGTTCTTC. As protein: CASSQVQDNEQFF.

This clone was found once. The V and J genes are TRBV4-2 and TRBJ2-4; 13 nucleotides match TRBD2. Germline V CDR1 and CDR2: LGHNA, YNFKEQ. The CDR3 is made up of 16 amino acids. The J segment lost 7 bases and the V segment lost 0 bases, leaving 3 bases of the junction unmatched. CDR3 in amino acids: CASSQDKLAGGNIQYF. The DNA for the CDR3 is TGTGCCAGCAGCCAAGATAAACTAGCGGGAGGGAACATTCAGTACTTC.

This clone was picked up one time. The chain combines TRBV19 with TRBJ2-6, with D possibly matching TRBD1 (6 bases). The germline V gene has CDR1 LNHDA and CDR2 SQIVND (reference sequence). V was trimmed by 3 bases and J by 12 bases, leaving 15 bases between them. The CDR3 runs to 14 residues. The CDR3 bases are TGTGCCAGTAGTATCCCCGGCATAGGGGGCGTCCTGACTTTC. Its protein product is CASSIPGIGGVLTF.

This sequence joins TRBV15 and TRBJ2-5; D tentatively reads TRBD1 or TRBD2 (6 bases each). Germline V lookup: CDR1 LNHNV, CDR2 YYDKDF (reference sequence). Trimming left V 1 base short and J 5 bases short, with 14 bases between. This CDR3 is 15 amino acids long. The CDR3 sequence is CATSRVGGSSETQYF. The CDR3 coding sequence is TGTGCCACCAGCAGAGTGGGGGGCTCGTCGGAGACCCAGTACTTC.

The V call is TRBV6-1, the J call TRBJ1-2; 9 nucleotides agree with TRBD1. CDR3 length: 15 residues. Trimming removed 0 bases from V and 7 bases from J; junction bases left unmatched: 6. Per the germline V gene, CDR1 is MNHNS and CDR2 is SASEGT. As DNA, the CDR3 is TGTGCCAGCAGTGAAGCGGACAGGGGATTAAGTGGCTACACCTTC. This codes for CASSEADRGLSGYTF.

This chain links TRBV27 with TRBJ2-3; no definite D call. From germline, CDR1 is MNHEY and CDR2 SMNVEV (reference sequence). The CDR3 sequence is 13 residues long. The germline V and J ends were trimmed by 5 bases and 1 base, with 7 bases remaining between them. CDR3 coding DNA: TGTGCCAGCAGTAACCTAGGCACAGATACGCAGTATTTT. This sequence encodes CASSNLGTDTQYF.

The V and J genes are TRBV2 and TRBJ2-7; the match to TRBD1 covers 9 bases. CDR1 is SNHLY, CDR2 FYNNEI, per germline. The trim removed 10 bases at V and 2 bases at J, leaving 9 bases unmatched. This CDR3 has 14 residues. CDR3 sequence reads: CATNGGQGPYEQYF. CDR3 DNA: TGTGCCACCAATGGGGGACAGGGACCCTACGAGCAGTACTTC.

The CDR3, as DNA: TGTGCCAGTAGCCAGAGGGCAGACGAGCAGTACTTC. Protein product: CASSQRADEQYF. The V and J genes are TRBV19 and TRBJ2-7; maybe TRBD2 (5 bases). Germline-derived CDR1 and CDR2 are LNHDA and SQIVND (reference sequence). CDR3 length equals 12 residues. Between the trimmed V and J ends, which lost 6 bases and 5 bases, there was a span of 11 bases.

The chain combines TRBV2 with TRBJ2-2; TRBD2 matches at 8 bases. CDR1 and CDR2 from the germline V gene are SNHLY and FYNNEI. V was clipped by 6 bases and J by 4 bases; unmatched bases: 7. The CDR3 runs to 15 residues. The CDR3: CASRTQAGVTGELFF. CDR3 nucleotide sequence: TGTGCCAGCAGGACCCAAGCGGGAGTCACCGGGGAGCTGTTTTTT.

The rearrangement links TRBV2 to TRBJ2-1; D possibly corresponds to TRBD1 (6 bases). CDR1 is SNHLY, CDR2 FYNNEI, per germline. The CDR3 runs 13 residues. The germline V and J ends were trimmed by 3 bases and 14 bases, with 17 bases remaining between them. The CDR3 region is CASSEQSGVREFF. CDR3 nucleotide sequence: TGTGCCAGCAGTGAGCAATCAGGGGTTCGAGAGTTCTTC.

The genes are TRBV10-2 and TRBJ2-1, with 8 bases identical to TRBD2. V trimming: 5 bases; J trimming: 12 bases; junction bases outside the gene matches: 12. Germline CDR1 WSHSY, CDR2 SAAADI. The CDR3 loop spans 14 amino acids. The CDR3: CASSLAGNGRGQFF. CDR3 coding DNA: TGCGCCAGCAGTTTAGCGGGAAATGGACGAGGGCAGTTCTTC.

CDR3 in amino acids: CASSGGNNSPLHF. The DNA for the CDR3 is TGTGCCAGCAGCGGGGGAAATAATTCACCCCTCCACTTT. The chain recombines TRBV25-1 with TRBJ1-6; D is perhaps TRBD1 (5 bases). Germline V CDR1 and CDR2: MGHDK, SYGVNS. The V and J ends lost 6 bases and 5 bases respectively, with 8 bases between them. The CDR3 extends over 13 amino acids.

The DNA for the CDR3 is TGTGCCAGCAGCTTAGTTGCCATACAGGAAGAGACCCAGTACTTC. Residues: CASSLVAIQEETQYF. The chain carries TRBV7-6 and TRBJ2-5; tentatively, D is TRBD1 (5 bases). Per the germline V gene, CDR1 is SGHVS and CDR2 is FNYEAQ. V dropped 1 base and J dropped 3 bases, with 12 bases sitting between them. CDR3 length: 15 residues.

The chain couples TRBV21-1 to TRBJ2-3. TRBV21-1 counts as a pseudogene. This CDR3 has 14 amino acids. The CDR3 reads CASSGSARVDTQYF. The CDR3 bases are TGTGCCAGCAGCGGATCGGCCAGAGTAGATACGCAGTATTTT.

This chain connects TRBV15 to TRBJ2-3; D not certain. The CDR3 runs to 15 residues. V lost 5 bases, J lost 4 bases, and 16 bases lay in between. Germline lookup yields CDR1 LNHNV and CDR2 YYDKDF (reference sequence). CDR3 sequence (DNA): TGTGCCACCAGCCAACGTTCGGATGGATCAGATACGCAGTATTTT. Protein: CATSQRSDGSDTQYF.